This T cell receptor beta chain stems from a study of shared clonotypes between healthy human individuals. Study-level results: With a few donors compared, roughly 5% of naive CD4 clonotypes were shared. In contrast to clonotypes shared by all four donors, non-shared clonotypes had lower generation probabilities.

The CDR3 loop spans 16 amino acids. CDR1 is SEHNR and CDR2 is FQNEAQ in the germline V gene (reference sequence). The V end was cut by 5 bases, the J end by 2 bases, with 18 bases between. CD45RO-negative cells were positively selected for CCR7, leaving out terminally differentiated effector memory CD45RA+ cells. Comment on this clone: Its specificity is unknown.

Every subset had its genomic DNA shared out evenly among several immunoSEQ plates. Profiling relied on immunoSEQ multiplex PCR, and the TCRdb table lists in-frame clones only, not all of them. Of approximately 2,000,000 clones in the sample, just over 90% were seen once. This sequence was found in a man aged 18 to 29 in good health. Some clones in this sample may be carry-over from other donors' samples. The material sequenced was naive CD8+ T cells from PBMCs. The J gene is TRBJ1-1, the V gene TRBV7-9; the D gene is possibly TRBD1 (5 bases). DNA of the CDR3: TGTGCCAGCAGCGTTATAGGGACGGGTCCAAACACTGAAGCTTTCTTT. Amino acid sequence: CASSVIGTGPNTEAFF.